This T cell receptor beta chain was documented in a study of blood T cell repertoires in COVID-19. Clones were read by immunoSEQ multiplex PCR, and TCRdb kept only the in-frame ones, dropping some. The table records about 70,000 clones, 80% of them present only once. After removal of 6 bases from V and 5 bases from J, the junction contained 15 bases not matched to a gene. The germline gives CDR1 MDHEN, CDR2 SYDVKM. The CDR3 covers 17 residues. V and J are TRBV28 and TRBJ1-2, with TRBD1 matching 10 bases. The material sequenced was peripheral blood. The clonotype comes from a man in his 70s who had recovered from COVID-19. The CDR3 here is CASRITGTGASGYGYTF. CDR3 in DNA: TGTGCCAGCAGAATAACAGGGACAGGGGCATCTGGTTATGGCTACACCTTC.